This TCR beta chain came from a study of T-cell memory formation after mild COVID-19. The overall study: TCR clusters were largely donor specific.

The germline CDR1 and CDR2 sequences are DFQATT and SNEGSKA (reference sequence). This CDR3 spans 13 amino acids. Study-wide points: Pre-infection memory contained some responding clones, which suggested that cross-reactive memory had joined. Second-wave clones that peaked on day 37 lacked confirmed SARS-CoV-2 specificity.

With constant-segment primers, 5'RACE yielded cDNA libraries of TCR alpha and TCR beta that carried sample barcodes and UMIs. TCRdb processed the 5' RACE reads anew with MiXCR; each CDR3 protein has one entry. This sample has around 160,000 distinct CDR3 sequences, with around 10% found just once. As to this clonotype: Its cognate antigen is unknown. One junction end does not reproduce the germline sequence, and a read error may be involved.

The source is a man aged 18 to 29 who had mild COVID-19 (a few samples of this study predate the infection). Cell type and time point are not known. Sequencing used PBMCs or a T cell subset sorted from them (not recorded which). The chain couples TRBV20-1 to TRBJ1-3; TRBD1 might be the D (5 bases). CDR3 residues: CSARARGGHTIYF. The CDR3 nucleotides are TGCAGTGCGAGAGCGCGGGGCGGTCACACCATATATTTT.